This entry lists 20 T cell receptor beta chains sequenced from one sample in a study of cytomegalovirus exposure and HLA in healthy donors. Primers: 60 Vbeta forward and 13 Jbeta reverse. Profiled with immunoSEQ multiplex PCR; TCRdb holds only in-frame clones, not every one. The ten most abundant clones cover more than 0.8% of a sample with about 140,000 clones. The specimen sequenced was PBMCs. The source is a male donor in good health and CMV-seronegative.

V and J are TRBV5-1 and TRBJ2-7; 8 nucleotides match TRBD2. Germline V CDR1 and CDR2: SGHRS, YFSETQ. With V trimmed by 3 bases and J by 2 bases, 1 base remained unmatched. This CDR3 has 13 residues. The CDR3 DNA reads as TGCGCCAGCAGCTCGGGACTAGCCTACGAGCAGTACTTC. This gives the protein CASSSGLAYEQYF.

The chain carries TRBV27 and TRBJ2-7; 9 bases match TRBD1. With 2 bases clipped from V and 3 bases from J, the junction kept 8 bases outside the gene matches. The CDR3 sequence is 16 residues long. CDR1 is MNHEY and CDR2 is SMNVEV in the germline V gene (reference sequence). The CDR3 bases are TGTGCCAGCAGTTTAAGCTCCGGGACAGGGTACTACGAGCAGTACTTC. This translates into CASSLSSGTGYYEQYF.

This chain uses TRBV29-1 with TRBJ1-3; D not resolved. The CDR3 sequence is 11 residues long. Trimming removed 7 bases at V and 3 bases at J, with 7 bases between. The V gene's germline CDR1 is SQVTM and CDR2 ANQGSEA. CDR3 sequence reads: CSGKLGNTIYF. The CDR3 DNA reads TGCAGCGGAAAGCTTGGAAACACCATATATTTT.

This chain uses TRBV5-1 with TRBJ2-5; TRBD2 is a possible D gene (5 bases). Looked up from germline, CDR1 is SGHRS and CDR2 is YFSETQ. The V end was cut by 2 bases, the J end by 5 bases, with 7 bases between. The CDR3 consists of 12 residues. The DNA of the CDR3 is TGCGCCAGCAGCTTTACGGGGGAGACCCAGTACTTC. Amino acids: CASSFTGETQYF.

The chain links TRBV5-1 to TRBJ1-1; a possible D gene is TRBD1 (6 bases). V lost 6 bases to trimming and J lost 1 base, with 13 bases between them. The CDR3 is 14 amino acids. CDR1 is SGHRS, CDR2 YFSETQ, per germline. DNA of the CDR3: TGCGCCAGCACTATAACAGGGACGAACACTGAAGCTTTCTTT. Its translation: CASTITGTNTEAFF.

J is TRBJ2-1 and V is TRBV19; 9 bases map to TRBD1. The V gene end was trimmed by 2 bases and the J gene end by 5 bases; junction bases not matched to a gene: 4. This CDR3 contains 15 residues. CDR1 is LNHDA, CDR2 SQIVND, per germline (reference sequence). CDR3 sequence (DNA): TGTGCCAGTAGTATAATCGGGACAGGGAACAATGAGCAGTTCTTC. It encodes CASSIIGTGNNEQFF.

CDR3 region: CASSLGAGWTGELFF. The CDR3 DNA sequence: TGTGCCAGCAGTTTAGGAGCGGGATGGACCGGGGAGCTGTTTTTT. V gene TRBV27 combines with J gene TRBJ2-2, with 7 bases matching TRBD2. This CDR3 comprises 15 residues. J was trimmed by 5 bases and V by 2 bases; bases with no gene match: 5. The germline gives CDR1 MNHEY, CDR2 SMNVEV (reference sequence).

The V gene is TRBV28, the J gene TRBJ1-1, with TRBD1 identical over 9 bases. The junction had 6 bases not matched to a gene; V was cut back by 5 bases and J by 2 bases. Germline CDR1 reads MDHEN; CDR2 reads SYDVKM. The CDR3 contains 15 residues. In DNA, the CDR3 is TGTGCCAGCAGTCCAACAGGGGGCTTAAACACTGAAGCTTTCTTT. It encodes CASSPTGGLNTEAFF. Complete variable domain (other parts from reference TRBV28 and TRBJ1-1): DVKVTQSSRYLVKRTGEKVFLECVQDMDHENMFWYRQDPGLGLRLIYFSYDVKMKEKGDIPEGYSVSREKKERFSLILESASTNQTSMYLCASSPTGGLNTEAFFGQGTRLTVV.

V gene TRBV7-9 combines with J gene TRBJ1-5; TRBD1 agrees at 10 bases. CDR1 is SEHNR and CDR2 is FQNEAQ in the germline V gene (reference sequence). The CDR3 totals 15 residues. Trimming removed 1 base from V and 6 bases from J; junction bases left unmatched: 3. DNA for the CDR3: TGTGCCAGCAGCTTAGACGGACAGGGGGTTCAGCCCCAGCATTTT. As protein: CASSLDGQGVQPQHF. The full variable domain, completed using reference TRBV7-9 and TRBJ1-5, is DTGVSQNPRHKITKRGQNVTFRCDPISEHNRLYWYRQTLGQGPEFLTYFQNEAQLEKSRLLSDRFSAERPKGSFSTLEIQRTEQGDSAMYLCASSLDGQGVQPQHFGDGTRLSIL.

The chain uses TRBV25-1 and TRBJ1-2; the D gene is possibly TRBD1 (6 bases). This CDR3 is built from 15 residues. Germline V gene sequence: CDR1 MGHDK, CDR2 SYGVNS. The V end lost 1 base, the J end lost 4 bases, and 13 bases lay between the germline ends. The CDR3 sequence: CASSEWTDSTYGYTF. The CDR3 nucleotides read TGTGCCAGCAGTGAATGGACAGATTCAACCTATGGCTACACCTTC.

The rearrangement joins TRBV14 to TRBJ2-2; D may be TRBD1 (5 bases). V lost 0 bases, J lost 1 base, and 12 bases lay in between. This CDR3 spans 17 amino acids. The germline gives CDR1 SGHDN, CDR2 FVKESK. CDR3 sequence reads: CASSQDPGHRNTGELFF. CDR3 in DNA: TGTGCCAGCAGCCAAGATCCAGGGCACCGGAACACCGGGGAGCTGTTTTTT.

This chain joins TRBV27 and TRBJ1-1; 8 bases agree with TRBD1. The CDR3 runs 16 residues. V was clipped by 10 bases and J by 0 bases; unmatched bases: 13. Looked up from germline, CDR1 is MNHEY and CDR2 is SMNVEV (reference sequence). In DNA, the CDR3 is TGTGCCACCTCTCGGACAGGGAGGTTGGTGAACACTGAAGCTTTCTTT. It is translated as CATSRTGRLVNTEAFF.

V is TRBV18 and J is TRBJ1-1; 8 bases align to TRBD1. The CDR3 runs 14 residues. Trimming removed 5 bases from V and 1 base from J; junction bases left unmatched: 3. Germline CDR1 reads KGHSH; CDR2 reads LQKENI. The CDR3, as DNA: TGTGCCAGCTCAAGGGGACAGGAGAACACTGAAGCTTTCTTT. Protein: CASSRGQENTEAFF. Complete variable domain (other parts from reference TRBV18 and TRBJ1-1): NAGVMQNPRHLVRRRGQEARLRCSPMKGHSHVYWYRQLPEEGLKFMVYLQKENIIDESGMPKERFSAEFPKEGPSILRIQQVVRGDSAAYFCASSRGQENTEAFFGQGTRLTVV.

The genes are TRBV29-1 and TRBJ2-5, with D tentatively TRBD2 (7 bases). Germline values: CDR1 SQVTM, CDR2 ANQGSEA. The CDR3 extends over 16 amino acids. The ends were cut back, 5 bases at V and 5 bases at J, with 24 bases in the middle. The CDR3: CSVFKGGLPAEETQYF. DNA of the CDR3: TGCAGCGTTTTTAAAGGGGGACTACCAGCTGAGGAGACCCAGTACTTC.

The chain links TRBV27 to TRBJ2-3; 11 bases agree with TRBD2. Germline V CDR1 and CDR2: MNHEY, SMNVEV (reference sequence). V trimming: 3 bases; J trimming: 1 base; junction bases outside the gene matches: 0. The CDR3 is 15 residues long. The CDR3, as DNA: TGTGCCAGCAGTTTTAGCGGGAGGGGCACAGATACGCAGTATTTT. Its translation is CASSFSGRGTDTQYF.

This rearrangement joins TRBV4-1 to TRBJ1-5, with TRBD1 matching over 8 bases. V dropped 1 base and J dropped 0; count of bases not matched to a gene: 8. Germline V gene sequence: CDR1 MGHRA, CDR2 YSYEKL. The CDR3 loop spans 18 amino acids. CDR3 sequence reads: CASSQGFWDRNSNQPQHF. The CDR3 nucleotides are TGCGCCAGCAGCCAAGGCTTTTGGGACAGGAATAGCAATCAGCCCCAGCATTTT.

The genes are TRBV5-1 and TRBJ2-7; weak D call: TRBD1 (6 bases). The CDR3 runs to 14 residues. The germline V and J ends were trimmed by 4 bases and 0 bases, with 11 bases remaining between them. CDR1 is SGHRS, CDR2 YFSETQ, per germline. The DNA for the CDR3 is TGCGCCAGCAGCGTCCGGGACATCTCCTACGAGCAGTACTTC. This encodes CASSVRDISYEQYF.

The chain combines TRBV9 with TRBJ2-7; 7 bases line up with TRBD1. The length of the CDR3 is 17 residues. Germline V gene lookup returns CDR1 SGDLS and CDR2 YYNGEE. With V trimmed by 3 bases and J by 4 bases, 16 bases remained unmatched. The CDR3 loop reads CASSAQGEDGRYYEQYF. CDR3 in DNA: TGTGCCAGCAGCGCTCAGGGGGAAGACGGTCGCTATTACGAGCAGTACTTC.

The gene calls are TRBV9 and TRBJ2-3, with D perhaps TRBD2 (5 bases). The CDR3 runs to 14 residues. Germline CDR1 reads SGDLS; CDR2 reads YYNGEE. With 0 bases removed from V and 4 bases from J, the gap between germline ends came to 9 bases. This CDR3 reads CASSVAGNADTQYF. CDR3 in DNA: TGTGCCAGCAGCGTAGCCGGGAACGCAGATACGCAGTATTTT. Filled out from reference TRBV9 and TRBJ2-3, the complete variable domain reads DSGVTQTPKHLITATGQRVTLRCSPRSGDLSVYWYQQSLDQGLQFLIQYYNGEERAKGNILERFSAQQFPDLHSELNLSSLELGDSALYFCASSVAGNADTQYFGPGTRLTVL.

The gene calls are TRBV5-1 and TRBJ1-2, with TRBD1 identical over 11 bases. With 4 bases clipped from V and 5 bases from J, the junction kept 7 bases outside the gene matches. Germline V lookup: CDR1 SGHRS, CDR2 YFSETQ. CDR3 size: 15 residues. CDR3 sequence reads: CASSQGTGGEYGYTF. In DNA, the CDR3 is TGCGCCAGCAGCCAGGGGACAGGGGGAGAATATGGCTACACCTTC.